This TCR beta chain is drawn from a study of blood T cell repertoires in COVID-19. About the study: Acute and convalescent COVID-19 specimens originated in the United States, Italy and Spain. T cells, B-cell-depleted T cells, or PBMCs supplied cDNA or gDNA.

Study processing details: Reference gene primer amplification gave estimated nucleated cell counts. Produced via immunoSEQ multiplex PCR; TCRdb's table is partial and in-frame only. V, J and clone size are taken as reported in that table, and D and trimming were inferred from the DNA itself. The data contain about 90,000 clones, about 90% of them singletons. V lost 5 bases, J lost 3 bases, and 2 bases stayed unmatched. Germline-derived CDR1 and CDR2 are SEHNR and FQNEAQ (reference sequence). This CDR3 is 15 amino acids long. The sample was peripheral blood. The genes are TRBV7-9 and TRBJ2-1, with 12 bases fitting TRBD2. This receptor was identified in a human donor with active COVID-19. The donor label of this sample is uncertain. CDR3 loop: CASSKLAGGYNEQFF. The CDR3 DNA is TGTGCCAGCAGCAAACTAGCGGGGGGCTACAATGAGCAGTTCTTC. The full variable domain, in which reference TRBV7-9 and TRBJ2-1 provide the parts outside the CDR3, is DTGVSQNPRHKITKRGQNVTFRCDPISEHNRLYWYRQTLGQGPEFLTYFQNEAQLEKSRLLSDRFSAERPKGSFSTLEIQRTEQGDSAMYLCASSKLAGGYNEQFFGPGTRLTVL.